This T cell receptor (beta chain) was captured by sequencing in a study of T cells in Graves' hyperthyroidism and ophthalmopathy. There are many counts of this clonotype. The antigen is not known. General study points: The blood repertoire included most of the expanded thyroid clonotypes above 0.001.

The study excluded patients with uncontrolled infection, other autoimmune disease, pregnancy or lactation. The germline V and J ends were trimmed by 4 bases and 3 bases, with 17 bases remaining between them. The germline V gene has CDR1 KGHDR and CDR2 SFDVKD. The CDR3 is 17 residues long. TCR beta CDR3 sequences were amplified from RNA transcripts. The TCR CDR3 first-round RT-PCR relied on the HTBI primer set. TCRdb redid the calling of the multiplex PCR reads with MiXCR, one entry per CDR3 protein. The repertoire holds about 300,000 distinct CDR3 sequences, with 12% to 15% as singletons. This clonotype was sampled from a woman in her forties with Graves' hyperthyroidism. This sequence joins TRBV24-1 and TRBJ2-2, with D perhaps given as TRBD1 or TRBD2 (5 bases each). Sequences were obtained from blood. The CDR3 bases are TGTGCCACCAGTGACCCCGGGGACCATAGCCACACCGGGGAGCTGTTTTTT. This codes for CATSDPGDHSHTGELFF.